Shown below are 27 T cell receptor beta chains from a single sample sequenced in a study of shared clonotypes between healthy human individuals. Produced via immunoSEQ multiplex PCR; TCRdb's table is partial and in-frame only. The repertoire includes approximately 2.3 million clones, 90% to 95% of them detected once, and under 0.45% sits in the top ten. The sequencing sample was made of naive CD4+ T cells from PBMCs. Subset meaning: CD45RA+ positively selected. The receptors here all came from a man younger than 35 in good health. Some clones in this sample may be carry-over from other donors' samples.

The chain uses TRBV28 and TRBJ2-4; no clear D gene. Trimming took 6 bases from V and 6 from J, leaving 6 bases between them. The CDR3 extends over 11 amino acids. Germline V gene sequence: CDR1 MDHEN, CDR2 SYDVKM. CDR3 DNA sequence: TGTGCCAGCAGCCGAGGAAACATTCAGTACTTC. This sequence encodes CASSRGNIQYF.

This clone appeared once. The gene calls are TRBV9 and TRBJ1-6; perhaps TRBD1 as D (6 bases). The CDR3 covers 14 residues. V was shortened by 2 bases and J by 8 bases, with 11 bases between the two germline ends. Germline V gene data show CDR1 as SGDLS and CDR2 as YYNGEE. CDR3 residues: CASSVEDSDSPLHF. CDR3 nucleotide sequence: TGTGCCAGCAGCGTCGAGGACAGTGATTCACCCCTCCACTTT.

The chain recombines TRBV28 with TRBJ1-2; a weak D match, TRBD1 (5 bases). This CDR3 contains 15 residues. Germline V gene data show CDR1 as MDHEN and CDR2 as SYDVKM. Between the trimmed V and J ends, which lost 4 bases and 6 bases, there was a span of 18 bases. The CDR3 DNA sequence: TGTGCCAGCAGTTGGGACGTGGGACCCCGGGATGGCTACACCTTC. Protein sequence: CASSWDVGPRDGYTF.

To note about this clone: The sample has other DNA sequences that encode this CDR3 too. V usage is TRBV28 and J usage is TRBJ1-2, with TRBD1 identical over 7 bases. CDR1 and CDR2 (germline): MDHEN, SYDVKM. The trim removed 5 bases at V and 2 bases at J, leaving 5 bases unmatched. The CDR3 length is 14 residues. DNA for the CDR3: TGTGCCAGCAGTCCGCCGACAGGGAACTATGGCTACACCTTC. This translates into CASSPPTGNYGYTF.

The chain links TRBV7-2 to TRBJ2-5; possible D gene TRBD1, 6 bases. Trimming shortened V by 7 bases and J by 5 bases, and 17 bases separated the two germline ends. CDR1 and CDR2 (germline): SGHTA, FQGNSA. The CDR3 spans 14 residues. The DNA of the CDR3 is TGTGCCAGCACCCCAGACAGGTCCCAGGAGACCCAGTACTTC. Translated: CASTPDRSQETQYF.

The V call is TRBV7-2, the J call TRBJ2-5, with 14 positions matching TRBD2. The CDR3 extends over 16 amino acids. Germline V gene lookup returns CDR1 SGHTA and CDR2 FQGNSA. V was pared by 5 bases and J by 5 bases, with 7 bases of the junction left unmatched. CDR3 amino acids: CASSLRTSGRRETQYF. DNA for the CDR3: TGTGCCAGCAGCCTACGGACTAGCGGGAGGAGGGAGACCCAGTACTTC.

This chain's CDR3 is CASNARGGSGSSDTQYF. The CDR3 DNA reads TGTGCCAGCAACGCCCGAGGAGGTAGCGGGAGTTCAGATACGCAGTATTTT. The rearrangement links TRBV28 to TRBJ2-3, with TRBD2 matching over 9 bases. The CDR3 is 17 residues long. Germline loops: CDR1 MDHEN, CDR2 SYDVKM. Trimming cost V 7 bases and J 4 bases; bases outside gene matches: 15.

This clone appeared a single time. The rearrangement links TRBV7-9 to TRBJ1-2; 11 nucleotides line up with TRBD1. Germline V gene sequence: CDR1 SEHNR, CDR2 FQNEAQ (reference sequence). CDR3 length equals 15 residues. J was trimmed by 8 bases and V by 3 bases; bases with no gene match: 8. DNA for the CDR3: TGTGCCAGCAGCTTCGGACAGGGGGCTGCTATGGGCTACACCTTC. Translation: CASSFGQGAAMGYTF. The full variable domain, with the rest looked up from reference TRBV7-9 and TRBJ1-2, is DTGVSQNPRHKITKRGQNVTFRCDPISEHNRLYWYRQTLGQGPEFLTYFQNEAQLEKSRLLSDRFSAERPKGSFSTLEIQRTEQGDSAMYLCASSFGQGAAMGYTFGSGTRLTVV.

The chain carries TRBV18 and TRBJ2-6, with D maybe TRBD1 (5 bases). The germline V gene encodes CDR1 KGHSH and CDR2 LQKENI. The length of the CDR3 is 17 residues. Trimming took off 1 base at V and 0 bases at J, with 10 bases between the two ends. CDR3 in amino acids: CASSPLATGSGANVLTF. CDR3 nucleotides: TGTGCCAGCTCACCACTCGCCACAGGCTCTGGGGCCAACGTCCTGACTTTC. Using reference TRBV18 and TRBJ2-6 for the parts outside the CDR3, the full variable domain is NAGVMQNPRHLVRRRGQEARLRCSPMKGHSHVYWYRQLPEEGLKFMVYLQKENIIDESGMPKERFSAEFPKEGPSILRIQQVVRGDSAAYFCASSPLATGSGANVLTFGAGSRLTVL.

The chain carries TRBV11-3 and TRBJ1-1, with D hard to call. Trimming pared 1 base from V and 0 bases from J, leaving 6 bases between. From germline, CDR1 is SGHNT and CDR2 YENEEA. The CDR3 sequence is 14 residues long. CDR3 sequence reads: CASSLGSMNTEAFF. The CDR3 DNA sequence: TGTGCCAGCAGCTTAGGCAGCATGAACACTGAAGCTTTCTTT.

The chain carries TRBV10-1 and TRBJ2-3; D is uncertain. This CDR3 is 13 amino acids long. The germline gives CDR1 WNHNN, CDR2 SYGVQD (reference sequence). Deletions cut 2 bases from V and 1 base from J, with 4 bases between. CDR3 nucleotides: TGCGCCAGCAGTGAGCCCGGCACAGATACGCAGTATTTT. Translation gives CASSEPGTDTQYF.

V is TRBV7-9 and J is TRBJ2-4, with D uncertain. V was shortened by 4 bases and J by 7 bases, with 17 bases between the two germline ends. This CDR3 has 15 amino acids. Germline V gene sequence: CDR1 SEHNR, CDR2 FQNEAQ (reference sequence). The CDR3 is CASSSSGKVSNIQYF. Written as DNA, the CDR3 is TGTGCCAGCAGCTCCTCTGGCAAGGTCTCGAACATTCAGTACTTC.

The chain joins TRBV30 to TRBJ2-5; D unresolved. There are 12 residues in the CDR3. Germline V gene sequence: CDR1 GTSNPN, CDR2 SVGIG (reference sequence). V was trimmed by 2 bases and J by 5 bases, leaving 9 bases between them. The CDR3 nucleotides are TGTGCCTGGAGTCTCGATGAGGAGACCCAGTACTTC. Translation: CAWSLDEETQYF. The variable domain in full, with the rest retrieved from reference TRBV30 and TRBJ2-5, is SQTIHQWPATLVQPVGSPLSLECTVEGTSNPNLYWYRQAAGRGLQLLFYSVGIGQISSEVPQNLSASRPQDRQFILSSKKLLLSDSGFYLCAWSLDEETQYFGPGTRLLVL.

The V gene is TRBV6-6, the J gene TRBJ1-2; 9 nucleotides align to TRBD1. The CDR3 has 16 residues. J lost 6 bases, V lost 6 bases, and 14 bases had no gene match. The germline gives CDR1 MNHNY, CDR2 SVGAGI (reference sequence). CDR3 residues: CASRGGTGTGIDGYTF. In DNA form, the CDR3 reads TGTGCCAGCAGGGGAGGAACCGGGACAGGGATCGATGGCTACACCTTC.

V gene TRBV4-1 combines with J gene TRBJ2-4; D gene uncertain. V was cut by 1 base and J by 0 bases, with 13 bases left in between. This CDR3 has 17 amino acids. Germline V CDR1 and CDR2: MGHRA, YSYEKL. In DNA, the CDR3 is TGCGCCAGCAGCCAAGTCCCCGTTAACTTAGCCAAAAACATTCAGTACTTC. Residues: CASSQVPVNLAKNIQYF.

This clone was seen a handful of times. The J gene is TRBJ1-5, the V gene TRBV18; 7 bases are shared with TRBD1. The CDR3 covers 16 residues. The germline V gene has CDR1 KGHSH and CDR2 LQKENI. Losses at the gene ends were 2 bases for V and 1 base for J; bases not matched to a gene: 5. The CDR3 DNA reads TGTGCCAGCTCACCAGACAGGGCAGGGAGCAATCAGCCCCAGCATTTT. Translated: CASSPDRAGSNQPQHF.

This chain links TRBV19 with TRBJ1-2; no definite D call. Germline V gives CDR1 LNHDA, CDR2 SQIVND (reference sequence). The length of the CDR3 is 14 residues. With 3 bases removed from V and 4 bases from J, the gap between germline ends came to 12 bases. The CDR3 sequence is CASSIEVATYGYTF. CDR3 DNA: TGTGCCAGTAGTATTGAGGTGGCGACCTATGGCTACACCTTC.

This clone has only one observation. The V call is TRBV4-1, the J call TRBJ2-7; TRBD2 agrees at 10 bases. Germline assignment: CDR1 MGHRA and CDR2 YSYEKL. The V and J ends lost 2 bases and 5 bases, in that order; junction bases with no gene match: 9. The CDR3 totals 16 residues. The CDR3 reads CASSQWTSGQADEQYF. The CDR3 DNA reads TGCGCCAGCAGCCAATGGACTAGCGGCCAAGCGGACGAGCAGTACTTC.

This CDR3 is CASSLVAIQETQYF. CDR3 DNA sequence: TGCGCCAGCAGCTTGGTTGCGATCCAAGAGACCCAGTACTTC. The V and J genes are TRBV5-1 and TRBJ2-5, with D unresolved. Per the germline V gene, CDR1 is SGHRS and CDR2 is YFSETQ. This CDR3 is built from 14 residues. Deletions cut 0 bases from V and 1 base from J, with 7 bases between.

This chain links TRBV10-3 with TRBJ2-1; 11 positions match TRBD2. CDR1 ENHRY and CDR2 SYGVKD come from the germline V gene. The CDR3 is 16 residues long. V gave up 2 bases and J gave up 8 bases; unmatched junction bases: 8. For the CDR3, the DNA is TGTGCCATCAGTGAGGGAACTAGCGGGAGATTCGATGAGCAGTTCTTC. Translating gives CAISEGTSGRFDEQFF.

CDR3 sequence (DNA): TGTGCCAGCAGTTTACAGGCGCGGGGCGGTGAGACCCAGTACTTC. Translating gives CASSLQARGGETQYF. The V and J genes are TRBV28 and TRBJ2-5, with a possible D match to TRBD2 (6 bases). Germline V lookup: CDR1 MDHEN, CDR2 SYDVKM. This CDR3 is 15 amino acids long. The germline V and J ends were trimmed by 2 bases and 5 bases, with 15 bases remaining between them.

The V and J genes are TRBV11-1 and TRBJ2-4; 9 bases fit TRBD1. Per the germline V gene, CDR1 is SGHAT and CDR2 is FQDESV (reference sequence). V was clipped by 2 bases and J by 0 bases; unmatched bases: 5. CDR3 length equals 17 residues. The CDR3 region has the DNA TGTGCCAGCAGCTTACGGCGGACAGGGGCAGCCAAAAACATTCAGTACTTC. Its protein product is CASSLRRTGAAKNIQYF.

This clone was seen more than once but under ten times. V gene TRBV29-1 combines with J gene TRBJ2-5; 8 nucleotides agree with TRBD1. V gave up 3 bases and J gave up 4 bases; unmatched junction bases: 4. Germline V CDR1 and CDR2: SQVTM, ANQGSEA. This CDR3 has 13 residues. The CDR3 region is CSVDRGHGETQYF. The CDR3, as DNA: TGCAGCGTTGACAGGGGGCATGGAGAGACCCAGTACTTC.

J is TRBJ2-7 and V is TRBV5-6; perhaps TRBD2 as D (6 bases). V gave up 4 bases and J gave up 0 bases, with 17 bases separating them. The CDR3 loop spans 16 amino acids. Per the germline V gene, CDR1 is SGHDT and CDR2 is YYEEEE. The CDR3 sequence is CASSLMAGSISYEQYF. The DNA of the CDR3 is TGTGCCAGCAGCCTCATGGCGGGGTCCATCTCCTACGAGCAGTACTTC.

The V and J genes are TRBV7-3 and TRBJ2-2, with D unresolved. Germline CDR1 reads SGHTA; CDR2 reads FQGTGA. Deletions cut 6 bases from V and 0 bases from J, with 11 bases between. CDR3 length: 15 residues. CDR3 DNA: TGTGCCAGCAGGTCTAGTCGGGCGAACACCGGGGAGCTGTTTTTT. Its translation is CASRSSRANTGELFF.

The V call is TRBV30, the J call TRBJ1-1; TRBD1 is a possible D gene (6 bases). Germline-derived CDR1 and CDR2 are GTSNPN and SVGIG (reference sequence). This CDR3 contains 14 residues. V was pared by 5 bases and J by 7 bases, with 20 bases between. The CDR3 here is CAWPTGMIENEAFF. CDR3 coding DNA: TGTGCCTGGCCTACAGGGATGATCGAAAATGAAGCTTTCTTT.

CDR3 region: CASSFGAGEGRGPQHF. In DNA form, the CDR3 reads TGTGCCAGCAGCTTCGGGGCTGGTGAGGGTAGAGGGCCCCAGCATTTT. J is TRBJ1-5 and V is TRBV7-9; D is possibly TRBD1 (5 bases). CDR1 and CDR2 (germline): SEHNR, FQNEAQ (reference sequence). V lost 3 bases, J lost 9 bases, and 21 bases lay in between. The CDR3 extends over 16 amino acids.